Listed below are T cell receptor beta chains from one sample, sequenced in a study of a mutant IDH1 vaccine in newly diagnosed glioma. Using immunoSEQ multiplex PCR, the repertoire was profiled, and TCRdb retains in-frame clones only, with some absent. Of some 38,000 clones detected, more than 90% appear once; the ten largest clones hold 15% to 20%. Sequences were derived from PBMCs, sampled from a glioma patient treated with radiotherapy, temozolomide or both. The receptors come from a young man with glioma. Each CDR3 is given with its conserved first and last residue. D genes are given only for firm matches. Only part of the rows carry a size: once, few, many, or a class if the clone is expanded.

V,J,D,size,DNA,CDR3
TRBV19,TRBJ1-1,-,-,TGTGCCAGTAGTTATTGGATGGGAAACACTGAAGCTTTCTTT,CASSYWMGNTEAFF
TRBV15,TRBJ1-5,-,-,TGTGCCACCAGCGGGGGAGGGGATAATCAGCCCCAGCATTTT,CATSGGGDNQPQHF
TRBV15,TRBJ1-3,-,-,TGTGCCACCAGCACCGGGGAGGGGTCAGGAAACACCATATATTTT,CATSTGEGSGNTIYF
TRBV6-1,TRBJ1-5,-,-,TGTGCCAGCAGTGAAGCGGGTCAGCCCCAGCATTTT,CASSEAGQPQHF
TRBV6-5,TRBJ1-2,-,-,TGTGCCAGCAGTCCCCCTGGCAGCCCTTCCTATGGCTACACCTTC,CASSPPGSPSYGYTF
TRBV5-6,TRBJ1-1,-,-,TGTGCCAGCACCTCCCGGGGGGGGTGGGACACTGAAGCTTTCTTT,CASTSRGGWDTEAFF
TRBV2,TRBJ2-1,TRBD2,-,TGTGCCAGCAGTCGTCGACTAGCGGCATCTTCCTACAATGAGCAGTTCTTC,CASSRRLAASSYNEQFF
TRBV2,TRBJ2-7,-,few,TGTGCCAGCAGACTATACAGGGACGAGCAGTACTTC,CASRLYRDEQYF
TRBV5-1,TRBJ1-1,TRBD1,-,TGCGCCAGCAGCTTCAGGACAGGGGGTACCGTGAACACTGAAGCTTTCTTT,CASSFRTGGTVNTEAFF
TRBV10-3,TRBJ2-1,-,-,TGTGCCATCAGTGAGTCGGGGAGGGAGCAGTTCTTC,CAISESGREQFF
TRBV6-5,TRBJ2-5,TRBD2,-,TGTGCCAGCAGTACTGGACTAGCCGGGACCCAGTACTTC,CASSTGLAGTQYF
TRBV2,TRBJ2-1,-,-,TGTGCCAGCAGTGAAGAGAGGTGGCCGGCGGCCACCTACAATGAGCAGTTCTTC,CASSEERWPAATYNEQFF
TRBV14,TRBJ1-2,TRBD1,-,TGTGCCAGCAGCCAAGATTCCGGGACAGGTCCAGCTGGCTACACCTTC,CASSQDSGTGPAGYTF
TRBV7-3,TRBJ1-1,-,few,TGTGCCAGCAGCCTGGTCCCCCTAGGGAACACTGAAGCTTTCTTT,CASSLVPLGNTEAFF
TRBV4-2,TRBJ1-5,-,-,TGTGCCAGCAGCCAAGATCGGCAGGTGAATCAGCCCCAGCATTTT,CASSQDRQVNQPQHF
TRBV12-5,TRBJ1-1,-,-,TGTGCTAGTGGTTTACTAACCAGGGCGTTAGCTTTCTTT,CASGLLTRALAFF
TRBV6-5,TRBJ2-7,TRBD2,-,TGTGCCAGCAGCCCAGGGACTAGCGGGAGGAGGGAGCAGTACTTC,CASSPGTSGRREQYF
TRBV25-1,TRBJ2-7,-,-,TGTGCCAGCAGTGAACTCTACAGGGACGGGAGCTCCTACGAGCAGTACTTC,CASSELYRDGSSYEQYF
TRBV5-1,TRBJ2-7,TRBD2,-,TGCGCCAGCAGCTTGGGGGACAGGGCCGGGACTAGCGGCCACGAGCAGTACTTC,CASSLGDRAGTSGHEQYF
TRBV2,TRBJ1-5,-,-,TGTGCCAGCAGTGAAGCGGGGTACAGATATCAGCCCCAGCATTTT,CASSEAGYRYQPQHF
TRBV5-1,TRBJ2-1,-,-,TGCGCCAGCAGTCCCGACGGAACCTACAATGAGCAGTTCTTC,CASSPDGTYNEQFF
TRBV7-9,TRBJ1-1,TRBD1,few,TGTGCCAGCAGCTGGGAGACAGGGCCGAACACTGAAGCTTTCTTT,CASSWETGPNTEAFF
TRBV6-5,TRBJ2-7,-,few,TGTGCCAGCAGTTACGGGTTGAGATACGAGCAGTACTTC,CASSYGLRYEQYF
TRBV7-9,TRBJ1-5,-,-,TGTGCCAGCAGCTCGGACGGGTACAATCAGCCCCAGCATTTT,CASSSDGYNQPQHF
TRBV19,TRBJ2-1,-,-,TGTGCCAGTAGTATAGATCTAAGCTCCTACAATGAGCAGTTCTTC,CASSIDLSSYNEQFF
TRBV19,TRBJ1-1,-,once,TGTGCCAGTAGCACCGGACCGGTCACTGAAGCTTTCTTT,CASSTGPVTEAFF
TRBV4-3,TRBJ2-1,-,once,TGCGCCAGCAGCCAAGACAGGGGTACCTACAATGAGCAGTTCTTC,CASSQDRGTYNEQFF